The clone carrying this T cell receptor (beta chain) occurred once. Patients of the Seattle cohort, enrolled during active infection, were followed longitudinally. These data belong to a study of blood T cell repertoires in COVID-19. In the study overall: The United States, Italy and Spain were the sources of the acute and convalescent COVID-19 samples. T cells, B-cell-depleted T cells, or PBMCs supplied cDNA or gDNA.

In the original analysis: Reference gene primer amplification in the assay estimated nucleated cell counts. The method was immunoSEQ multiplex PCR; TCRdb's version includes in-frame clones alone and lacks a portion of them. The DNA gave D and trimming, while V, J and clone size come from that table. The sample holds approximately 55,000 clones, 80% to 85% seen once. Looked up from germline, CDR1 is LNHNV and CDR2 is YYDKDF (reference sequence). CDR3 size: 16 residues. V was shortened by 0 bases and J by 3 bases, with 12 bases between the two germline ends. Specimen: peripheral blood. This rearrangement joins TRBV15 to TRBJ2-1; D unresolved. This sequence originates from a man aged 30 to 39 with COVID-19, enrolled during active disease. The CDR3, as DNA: TGTGCCACCAGCAGAGATCTGTCTAGAGTCTACAATGAGCAGTTCTTC. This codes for CATSRDLSRVYNEQFF.